A few counts support the clone carrying this T cell receptor (beta chain). This record comes from a study of T cells in Graves' hyperthyroidism and ophthalmopathy. As for the study in general: Peripheral blood was secured at the point of initial diagnosis, before any treatment.

Those with hyperthyroidism were 18 to 65 years old, newly diagnosed, and ill for under 2 months. CDR3 size: 17 residues. Per the germline V gene, CDR1 is MNHEY and CDR2 is SMNVEV (reference sequence). V shed 1 base and J shed 0 bases, with 10 bases lying between them. The TCR beta CDR3 regions underwent amplification using RNA transcripts as the source. First-round RT-PCR of the TCR CDR3 relied on the HTBI primer set. MiXCR, applied by TCRdb to the multiplex PCR reads, yields one record per CDR3 protein. This sample has 600,000 to 900,000 distinct CDR3 sequences; about a sixth occur once, and the top ten carry roughly 8%.

The V gene is TRBV27, the J gene TRBJ2-6; D is unclear. The receptor was isolated from a young man with Graves' hyperthyroidism. The sample comprised blood. The CDR3 DNA sequence: TGTGCCAGCAGTTTATGGACCGGTCTCTCTGGGGCCAACGTCCTGACTTTC. This gives the protein CASSLWTGLSGANVLTF.